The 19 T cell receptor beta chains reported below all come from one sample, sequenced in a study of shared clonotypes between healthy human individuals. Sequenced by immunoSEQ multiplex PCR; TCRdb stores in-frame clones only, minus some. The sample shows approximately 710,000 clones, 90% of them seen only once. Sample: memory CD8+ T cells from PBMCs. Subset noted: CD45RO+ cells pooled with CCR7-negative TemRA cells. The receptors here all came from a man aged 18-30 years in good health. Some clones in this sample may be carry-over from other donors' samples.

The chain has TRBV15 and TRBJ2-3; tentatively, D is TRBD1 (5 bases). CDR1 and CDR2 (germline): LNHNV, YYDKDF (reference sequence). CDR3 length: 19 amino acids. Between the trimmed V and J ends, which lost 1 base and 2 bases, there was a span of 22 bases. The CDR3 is CATSRAPTATDLITDTQYF. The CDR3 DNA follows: TGTGCCACCAGCAGAGCTCCGACTGCGACAGATTTAATCACAGATACGCAGTATTTT.

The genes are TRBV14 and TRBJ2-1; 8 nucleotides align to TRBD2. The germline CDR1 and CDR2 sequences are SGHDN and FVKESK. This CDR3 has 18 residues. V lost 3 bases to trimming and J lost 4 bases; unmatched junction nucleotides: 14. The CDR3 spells CASSQLSVSGTWYNEQFF. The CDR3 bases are TGTGCCAGCAGCCAGTTGTCAGTTAGCGGGACCTGGTACAATGAGCAGTTCTTC.

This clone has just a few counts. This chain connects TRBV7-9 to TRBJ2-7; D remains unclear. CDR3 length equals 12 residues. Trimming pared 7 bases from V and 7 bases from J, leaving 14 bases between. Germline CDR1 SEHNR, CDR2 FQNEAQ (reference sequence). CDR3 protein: CASTQLSDEQYF. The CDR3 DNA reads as TGTGCCAGCACTCAGCTCTCGGATGAGCAGTACTTC. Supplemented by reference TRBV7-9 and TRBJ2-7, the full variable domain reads DTGVSQNPRHKITKRGQNVTFRCDPISEHNRLYWYRQTLGQGPEFLTYFQNEAQLEKSRLLSDRFSAERPKGSFSTLEIQRTEQGDSAMYLCASTQLSDEQYFGPGTRLTVT.

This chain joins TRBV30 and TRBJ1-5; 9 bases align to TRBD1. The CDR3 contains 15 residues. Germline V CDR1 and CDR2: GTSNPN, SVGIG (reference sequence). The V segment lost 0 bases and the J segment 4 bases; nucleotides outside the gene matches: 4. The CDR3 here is CAWSVPGQGNQPQHF. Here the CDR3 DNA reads TGTGCCTGGAGTGTACCGGGACAGGGAAATCAGCCCCAGCATTTT.

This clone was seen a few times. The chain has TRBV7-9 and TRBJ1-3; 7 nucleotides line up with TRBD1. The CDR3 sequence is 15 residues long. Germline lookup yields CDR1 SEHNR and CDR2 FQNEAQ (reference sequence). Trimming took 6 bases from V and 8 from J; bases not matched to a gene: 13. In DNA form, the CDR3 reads TGTGCCAGCAGTGGGGGGACAGAAAAGGGTGACACCATATATTTT. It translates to CASSGGTEKGDTIYF.

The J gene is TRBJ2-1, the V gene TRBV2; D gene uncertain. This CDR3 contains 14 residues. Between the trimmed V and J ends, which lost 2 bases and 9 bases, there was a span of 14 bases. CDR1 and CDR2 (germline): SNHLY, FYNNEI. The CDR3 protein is CASSELLVIGEQFF. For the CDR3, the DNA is TGTGCCAGCAGTGAACTGTTGGTCATCGGTGAGCAGTTCTTC. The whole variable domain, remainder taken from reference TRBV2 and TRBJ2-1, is EPEVTQTPSHQVTQMGQEVILRCVPISNHLYFYWYRQILGQKVEFLVSFYNNEISEKSEIFDDQFSVERPDGSNFTLKIRSTKLEDSAMYFCASSELLVIGEQFFGPGTRLTVL.

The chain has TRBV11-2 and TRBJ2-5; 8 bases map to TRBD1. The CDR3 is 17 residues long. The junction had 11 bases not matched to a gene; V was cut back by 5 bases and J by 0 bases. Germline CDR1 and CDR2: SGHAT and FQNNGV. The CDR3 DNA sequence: TGTGCCAGCAGCGCCCCAGACAGGGGTCTGTACCAAGAGACCCAGTACTTC. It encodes CASSAPDRGLYQETQYF.

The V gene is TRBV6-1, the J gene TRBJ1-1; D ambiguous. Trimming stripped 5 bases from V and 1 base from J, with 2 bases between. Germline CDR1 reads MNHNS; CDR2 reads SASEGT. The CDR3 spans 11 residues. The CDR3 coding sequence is TGTGCCAGCAGTACGAACACTGAAGCTTTCTTT. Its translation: CASSTNTEAFF.

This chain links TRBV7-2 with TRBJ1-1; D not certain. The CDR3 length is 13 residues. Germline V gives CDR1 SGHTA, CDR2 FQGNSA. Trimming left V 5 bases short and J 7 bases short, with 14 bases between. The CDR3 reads CASSLGSLLEAFF. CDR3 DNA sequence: TGTGCCAGCAGCCTCGGGAGCCTTCTTGAAGCTTTCTTT.

This CDR3 is CASSIEGDSTYEQYF. The CDR3 bases are TGTGCCAGTAGTATAGAAGGGGACAGCACCTACGAGCAGTACTTC. The chain joins TRBV19 to TRBJ2-7, with TRBD1 identical over 7 bases. Looked up from germline, CDR1 is LNHDA and CDR2 is SQIVND (reference sequence). The CDR3 is made up of 15 amino acids. Trimming cost V 0 bases and J 2 bases; bases outside gene matches: 4.

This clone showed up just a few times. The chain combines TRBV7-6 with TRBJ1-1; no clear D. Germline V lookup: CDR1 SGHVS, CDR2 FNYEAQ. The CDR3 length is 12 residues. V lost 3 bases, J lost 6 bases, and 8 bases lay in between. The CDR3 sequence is CASSLVGAEAFF. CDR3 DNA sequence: TGTGCCAGCAGCTTGGTGGGCGCTGAAGCTTTCTTT.

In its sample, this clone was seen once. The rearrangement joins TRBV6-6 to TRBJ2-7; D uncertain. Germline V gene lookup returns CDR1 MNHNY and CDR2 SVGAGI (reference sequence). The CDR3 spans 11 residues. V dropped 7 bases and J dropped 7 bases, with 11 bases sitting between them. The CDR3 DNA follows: TGTGCCAGCACCATACGCGGAGAGCAGTACTTC. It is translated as CASTIRGEQYF.

Here the CDR3 reads CASSPSGSQETQYF. The CDR3 DNA follows: TGTGCCAGCAGCCCTAGCGGGAGTCAAGAGACCCAGTACTTC. The chain links TRBV6-5 to TRBJ2-5, with 10 positions matching TRBD2. CDR1 MNHEY and CDR2 SVGAGI come from the germline V gene. V shed 6 bases, J shed 2 bases, and the junction held 3 bases outside the gene matches. The CDR3 spans 14 residues.

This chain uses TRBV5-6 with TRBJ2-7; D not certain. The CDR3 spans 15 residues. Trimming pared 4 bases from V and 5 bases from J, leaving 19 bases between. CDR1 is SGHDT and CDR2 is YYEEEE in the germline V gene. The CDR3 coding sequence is TGTGCCAGCAGCGCCTTCAGCGAGTATGCCCACGAGCAGTACTTC. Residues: CASSAFSEYAHEQYF.

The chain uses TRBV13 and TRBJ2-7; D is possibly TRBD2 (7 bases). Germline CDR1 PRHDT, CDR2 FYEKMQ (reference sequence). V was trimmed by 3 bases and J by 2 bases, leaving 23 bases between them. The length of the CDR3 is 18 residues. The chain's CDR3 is CASSFRTEVAGQAYEQYF. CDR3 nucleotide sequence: TGTGCCAGCAGCTTTAGGACAGAAGTAGCGGGCCAGGCCTACGAGCAGTACTTC.

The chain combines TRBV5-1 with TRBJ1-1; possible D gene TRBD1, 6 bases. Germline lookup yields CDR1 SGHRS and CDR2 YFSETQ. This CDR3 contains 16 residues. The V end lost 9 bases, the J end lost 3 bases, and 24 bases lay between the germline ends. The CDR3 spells CATKPLPGALDTEAFF. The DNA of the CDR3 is TGCGCCACCAAACCCCTCCCGGGGGCCTTGGACACTGAAGCTTTCTTT.

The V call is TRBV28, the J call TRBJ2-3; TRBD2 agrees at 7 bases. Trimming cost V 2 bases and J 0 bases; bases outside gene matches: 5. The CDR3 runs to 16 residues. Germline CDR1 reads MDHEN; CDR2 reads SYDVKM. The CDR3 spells CASSLGIAGSTDTQYF. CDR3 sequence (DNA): TGTGCCAGCAGTTTAGGGATAGCGGGTAGCACAGATACGCAGTATTTT.

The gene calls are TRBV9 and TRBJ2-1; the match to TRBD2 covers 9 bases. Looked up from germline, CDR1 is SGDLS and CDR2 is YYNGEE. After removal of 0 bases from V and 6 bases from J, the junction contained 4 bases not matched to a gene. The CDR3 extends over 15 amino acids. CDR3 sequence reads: CASSVVLAGTNEQFF. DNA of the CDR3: TGTGCCAGCAGCGTAGTACTAGCGGGTACCAATGAGCAGTTCTTC.

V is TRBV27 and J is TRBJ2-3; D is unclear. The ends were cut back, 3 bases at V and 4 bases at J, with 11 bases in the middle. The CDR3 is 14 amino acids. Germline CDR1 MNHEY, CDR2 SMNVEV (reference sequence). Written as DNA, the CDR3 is TGTGCCAGCAGTTTTAGTAAGCATTCAGATACGCAGTATTTT. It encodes CASSFSKHSDTQYF.